This TCR beta chain was captured in a study of early T cells in non-severe SARS-CoV-2 infection. On the study more broadly: Bulk RNA taken from unsorted whole blood was sequenced, leaving chains unpaired. The study's findings and limits: CD4 and private specificities were missed by VDJdb matching, which favored anti-spike CD8 responses.

Germline V lookup: CDR1 LNHDA, CDR2 SQIVND (reference sequence). V lost 5 bases and J 0 bases, leaving 13 bases between the germline ends. The CDR3 totals 16 residues. Concerning this clonotype: No antigen is known for it.

As part of library construction, unique molecular identifiers were attached to individual cDNA molecules. TCRdb reprocessed the 5' RACE reads with MiXCR, giving one entry per CDR3 protein. There are tens of thousands of distinct CDR3 sequences in the sample; roughly an eighth occur only once, and approximately 7% lies in the top ten. The rearrangement joins TRBV19 to TRBJ2-2, with D possibly being TRBD2 (5 bases). Material: whole blood. The TCR originated in an adult who was a healthcare worker with PCR-confirmed SARS-CoV-2 infection or an uninfected control (not recorded which). In nucleotides, the CDR3 is TGTGCCAGTAGTGCGCCTAGCATCTCGAACACCGGGGAGCTGTTTTTT. It specifies CASSAPSISNTGELFF.